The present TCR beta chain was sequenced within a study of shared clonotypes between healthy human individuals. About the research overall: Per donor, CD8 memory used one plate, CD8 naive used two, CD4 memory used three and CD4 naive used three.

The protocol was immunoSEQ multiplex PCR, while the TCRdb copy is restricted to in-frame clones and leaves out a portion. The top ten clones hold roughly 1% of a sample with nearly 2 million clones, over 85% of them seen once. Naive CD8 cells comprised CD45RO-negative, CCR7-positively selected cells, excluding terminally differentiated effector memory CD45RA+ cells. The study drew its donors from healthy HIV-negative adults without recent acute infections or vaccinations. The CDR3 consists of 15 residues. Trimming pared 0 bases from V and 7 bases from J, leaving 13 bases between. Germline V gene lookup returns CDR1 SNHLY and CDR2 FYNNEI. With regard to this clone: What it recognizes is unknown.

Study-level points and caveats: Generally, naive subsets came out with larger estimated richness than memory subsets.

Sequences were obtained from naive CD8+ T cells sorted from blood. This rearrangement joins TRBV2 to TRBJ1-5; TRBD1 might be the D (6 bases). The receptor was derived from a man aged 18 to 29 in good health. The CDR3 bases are TGTGCCAGCAGTGAAGCGGTCACAGGGTGGCAGCCCCAGCATTTT. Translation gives CASSEAVTGWQPQHF.